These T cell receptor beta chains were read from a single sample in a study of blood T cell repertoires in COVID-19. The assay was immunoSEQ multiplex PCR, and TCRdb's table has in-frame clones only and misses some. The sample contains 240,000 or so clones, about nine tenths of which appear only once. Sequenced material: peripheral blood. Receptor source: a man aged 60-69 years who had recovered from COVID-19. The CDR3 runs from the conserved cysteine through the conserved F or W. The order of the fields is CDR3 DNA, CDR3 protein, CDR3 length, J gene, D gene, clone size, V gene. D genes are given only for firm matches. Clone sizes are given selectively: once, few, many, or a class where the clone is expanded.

TGTGCCAGCAGTTCGGAGGACAGGGCGTGGGAGACCCAGTACTTC,CASSSEDRAWETQYF,15,TRBJ2-5,TRBD1,NA,TRBV6-5
TGTGCCAGTAGTGGGCGAGATGGGTCCTACAATGAGCAGTTCTTC,CASSGRDGSYNEQFF,15,TRBJ2-1,NA,NA,TRBV19
TGTGCCAGTAGACCTAGATCAACAGGCACCGGGGAGCTGTTTTTT,CASRPRSTGTGELFF,15,TRBJ2-2,NA,NA,TRBV19
TGTGCCAGCAGCTTACGACAGGGGTATAATTCACCCCTCCACTTT,CASSLRQGYNSPLHF,15,TRBJ1-6,TRBD1,many,TRBV14
TGCAGCGTTGGGGGAGGGAATACCTACGAGCAGTACTTC,CSVGGGNTYEQYF,13,TRBJ2-7,TRBD2,NA,TRBV29-1
TGTGCCAGCAGTGCCAGGGGTGGCTACACCTTC,CASSARGGYTF,11,TRBJ1-2,NA,NA,TRBV12-3/TRBV12-4
TGTGCCAGCAGGGGACAGGGGGCGAACACCGGGGAGCTGTTTTTT,CASRGQGANTGELFF,15,TRBJ2-2,TRBD1,NA,TRBV19
TGTGCCAGCAGCACCCGGACAGGGGGCGATGGGGCCAACGTCCTGACTTTC,CASSTRTGGDGANVLTF,17,TRBJ2-6,TRBD1,NA,TRBV9
TGTGCCAGCAGCGCGACGACAGGGGGTGCTTACATTCAGTACTTC,CASSATTGGAYIQYF,15,TRBJ2-4,TRBD1,few,TRBV11-2
TGTGCCACCAGTGATTTGCAGGGTACTCAGCCCCAGCATTTT,CATSDLQGTQPQHF,14,TRBJ1-5,NA,NA,TRBV24-1
TGTGCCACCAGTGACCCGACTAGCGATCGGGCGACCCAGTACTTC,CATSDPTSDRATQYF,15,TRBJ2-5,TRBD2,NA,TRBV24-1
TGTGCCGGGGCCAGGGGACGAGGCACTGAAGCTTTCTTT,CAGARGRGTEAFF,13,TRBJ1-1,NA,NA,TRBV6-5
TGTGCCAGCAGCTTGTCCCCGGGTTATACGCAGTATTTT,CASSLSPGYTQYF,13,TRBJ2-3,NA,NA,TRBV5-6
TGTGCCAGCAGCTCCAGGGGAAATGAGCAGTTCTTC,CASSSRGNEQFF,12,TRBJ2-1,NA,NA,TRBV7-9
TGTGCCAGCAGTGAAAGCGGACCGCGAACTGAAGCTTTCTTT,CASSESGPRTEAFF,14,TRBJ1-1,NA,NA,TRBV2
TGTGCCAGTAGTACAAGGGGCAGGGGCAATGAGCAGTTCTTC,CASSTRGRGNEQFF,14,TRBJ2-1,NA,NA,TRBV19
TGTGCCAGCAGCCAGGGAACCGACAGGGAATATCAGCCCCAGCATTTT,CASSQGTDREYQPQHF,16,TRBJ1-5,TRBD1,NA,TRBV3-1/TRBV3-2
TGTGCCAGCAGAGACTCGGGGGCCTACGAGCAGTACTTC,CASRDSGAYEQYF,13,TRBJ2-7,NA,NA,TRBV12-3/TRBV12-4
TGTGCCAGCAGCTTAGTGGGGGCTAATCAGCCCCAGCATTTT,CASSLVGANQPQHF,14,TRBJ1-5,NA,few,TRBV7-9
TGTGCCAGCAGCCCGGACACTTACGAGCAGTACTTC,CASSPDTYEQYF,12,TRBJ2-7,NA,NA,TRBV5-5
TGTGCCAGCAGCCAAGAAATAACTAGCGGGGGCGGGGAGACCCAGTACTTC,CASSQEITSGGGETQYF,17,TRBJ2-5,TRBD2,NA,TRBV3-1/TRBV3-2
TGTGCCTGCCCTAGGCGGGGGGTGAGGAATGAGCAGTTCTTC,CACPRRGVRNEQFF,14,TRBJ2-1,TRBD2,once,TRBV30
TGTGCCAGCAGCTTAGGACAGGGGGCACGAATGGATGGAAACACCATATATTTT,CASSLGQGARMDGNTIYF,18,TRBJ1-3,TRBD1,NA,TRBV9
TGTGCCTGGAGTAGGGGCAGAATGAACACTGAAGCTTTCTTT,CAWSRGRMNTEAFF,14,TRBJ1-1,NA,NA,TRBV30
TGCGCCAGCAGCTTACAGGGGGCCGCTAGCACAGATACGCAGTATTTT,CASSLQGAASTDTQYF,16,TRBJ2-3,TRBD1,NA,TRBV5-1
TGTGCCAGCAGCACTACCGGGACAGGGATGAACGAGCAGTACTTC,CASSTTGTGMNEQYF,15,TRBJ2-7,TRBD1,NA,TRBV9
TGTGCCAGCAGCCAAGCGTTCAATTCACCCCTCCACTTT,CASSQAFNSPLHF,13,TRBJ1-6,NA,NA,TRBV3-1/TRBV3-2
TGCGCCAGCAGCTTGGCGCGCGGTGACACCATATATTTT,CASSLARGDTIYF,13,TRBJ1-3,NA,NA,TRBV5-1
TGTGCCTGGACCCCCGGGGGGCAGGGAGGCAATCAGCCCCAGCATTTT,CAWTPGGQGGNQPQHF,16,TRBJ1-5,NA,NA,TRBV30
TGTGCCAGCAGTGAAGTACGGGGCAGGGGGAGAACTGAAGCTTTCTTT,CASSEVRGRGRTEAFF,16,TRBJ1-1,TRBD1,once,TRBV25-1
TGTGCCAGCAGCCAAGATCAGTTTGCGCGGTCACCCCTCCACTTT,CASSQDQFARSPLHF,15,TRBJ1-6,NA,few,TRBV14
TGTGCCAGCTCAAAGTTCAATAGCGGGCGAGGGACAGATACGCAGTATTTT,CASSKFNSGRGTDTQYF,17,TRBJ2-3,TRBD2,NA,TRBV18
TGTGCCAGCAGCTCAGGGGATTTGCAGCCCCAGCATTTT,CASSSGDLQPQHF,13,TRBJ1-5,NA,NA,TRBV7-9
TGCAGTGCTAGTAAGGGACAGGGGGCATATGGCTACACCTTC,CSASKGQGAYGYTF,14,TRBJ1-2,TRBD1,NA,TRBV20-1
TGCGCCAGCAGCAGCCGGGACAGAGCCAGTTATGGCTACACCTTC,CASSSRDRASYGYTF,15,TRBJ1-2,TRBD1,NA,TRBV5-1
TGTGCCAGCAGTGAGGGAGCGGGGGGTCTTAATGAGCAGTTCTTC,CASSEGAGGLNEQFF,15,TRBJ2-1,TRBD2,NA,TRBV2